Listed here are 5 T cell receptor beta chains from one sample, sequenced in a study of CD8 T cells in ankylosing spondylitis. Findings and caveats of the study: About 8 highly homologous variants made up a TCR beta motif that seemed to typify ankylosing spondylitis blood.

The antigens for these receptors are not known. TCRdb re-analysed the 5' RACE reads in MiXCR, keeping a single row per CDR3 protein. The table includes a few hundred thousand distinct CDR3 sequences, about a fifth detected once. The sample comprised blood, either unsorted or a sorted T cell fraction (not recorded which). Receptors were obtained from a male donor with ankylosing spondylitis.

This clonotype was observed a few times. The chain couples TRBV29-1 to TRBJ2-1, with a weak D call TRBD2 (6 bases). Germline V lookup: CDR1 SQVTM, CDR2 ANQGSEA. The CDR3 has 14 amino acids. With 8 bases removed from V and 3 bases from J, the gap between germline ends came to 17 bases. CDR3 in amino acids: CSICSGNYYNEQFF. CDR3 bases: TGCAGCATATGTAGCGGAAATTACTACAATGAGCAGTTCTTC.

J is TRBJ2-1 and V is TRBV25-1, with 7 bases fitting TRBD2. CDR3 length: 17 amino acids. The J segment lost 6 bases and the V segment lost 2 bases, leaving 13 bases of the junction unmatched. Germline assignment: CDR1 MGHDK and CDR2 SYGVNS. CDR3 in DNA: TGTGCCAGCAGTGAAATTAGTGGTCTAGCGGATATCAATGAGCAGTTCTTC. It is translated as CASSEISGLADINEQFF.

This clonotype occurred many times. The V gene is TRBV6-5, the J gene TRBJ2-3, with 10 bases matching TRBD2. The CDR3 consists of 14 residues. Germline V gene lookup returns CDR1 MNHEY and CDR2 SVGAGI. The trim removed 4 bases at V and 10 bases at J, leaving 8 bases unmatched. CDR3 sequence: CASSFSGTSASQYF. For the CDR3, the DNA is TGTGCCAGCAGTTTCTCCGGGACTAGCGCCTCGCAGTATTTT.

This clonotype was observed a few times. The chain joins TRBV2 to TRBJ1-1; 7 bases fit TRBD1. V shed 6 bases and J 6 bases; nucleotides not matched to a gene: 16. CDR3 length equals 16 residues. In germline, CDR1 is SNHLY, CDR2 FYNNEI. Here the CDR3 DNA reads TGTGCCAGCAGCATATTTCGTAGACAGGGTAACTCTGAAGCTTTCTTT. Translating gives CASSIFRRQGNSEAFF.

This chain joins TRBV11-2 and TRBJ2-2, with 8 positions matching TRBD2. V shed 5 bases and J 1 base; nucleotides not matched to a gene: 6. The V gene's germline CDR1 is SGHAT and CDR2 FQNNGV. CDR3 length: 16 amino acids. CDR3 sequence reads: CASSRRGGRNTGELFF. The DNA of the CDR3 is TGTGCCAGCAGCAGACGGGGGGGGCGGAACACCGGGGAGCTGTTTTTT. The whole variable domain, remainder taken from reference TRBV11-2 and TRBJ2-2, is EAGVAQSPRYKIIEKRQSVAFWCNPISGHATLYWYQQILGQGPKLLIQFQNNGVVDDSQLPKDRFSAERLKGVDSTLKIQPAKLEDSAVYLCASSRRGGRNTGELFFGEGSRLTVL.